The 17 T cell receptor beta chains below were found in one sample sequenced in a study of T cell responses to AZD1222 COVID-19 vaccine. Here immunoSEQ multiplex PCR was the method, and the copy in TCRdb shows in-frame clones only, minus some. The sample consists of about 200,000 clones, 91% of them appearing once. The starting material was peripheral blood, obtained 28 days after the second AZD1222 dose. Receptors were obtained from an adult who received the AZD1222 COVID-19 vaccine.

The genes are TRBV19 and TRBJ1-5, with 7 bases lining up with TRBD1. Germline loops: CDR1 LNHDA, CDR2 SQIVND (reference sequence). The CDR3 has 15 amino acids. The J segment lost 4 bases and the V segment lost 3 bases, leaving 6 bases of the junction unmatched. The CDR3: CASSIRRGENQPQHF. The CDR3 DNA reads TGTGCCAGTAGTATCCGCAGGGGGGAGAATCAGCCCCAGCATTTT.

The genes are TRBV29-1 and TRBJ1-3, with 10 bases fitting TRBD1. Germline values: CDR1 SQVTM, CDR2 ANQGSEA. Trimming removed 6 bases from V and 9 bases from J; junction bases left unmatched: 8. The CDR3 sequence is 13 residues long. DNA for the CDR3: TGCAGCGTCGGGGACAGGGGATTGAGCACCATATATTTT. Residues: CSVGDRGLSTIYF.

The chain employs TRBV11-2 and TRBJ1-2; 7 bases match TRBD1. V shed 4 bases, J shed 7 bases, and the junction held 9 bases outside the gene matches. CDR3 length: 14 amino acids. Germline V gene lookup returns CDR1 SGHAT and CDR2 FQNNGV. DNA for the CDR3: TGTGCCAGCAGCTCACCGGGACAGCGGGCTGGCTACACCTTC. Protein product: CASSSPGQRAGYTF.

Written as DNA, the CDR3 is TGTGCCAGCAGCAGAGCCGGGACTAGCGGGAGGAACACAGATACGCAGTATTTT. This encodes CASSRAGTSGRNTDTQYF. The gene calls are TRBV21-1 and TRBJ2-3; TRBD2, the table's D call, lacks a check against the DNA. TRBV21-1 is a listed pseudogene. The CDR3 is 18 amino acids.

This chain links TRBV28 with TRBJ2-4; 7 bases line up with TRBD2. Trimming at V came to 6 bases and at J to 0 bases, leaving 14 bases not matched to a gene. Germline values: CDR1 MDHEN, CDR2 SYDVKM. This CDR3 has 18 residues. CDR3 DNA sequence: TGTGCCAGCAGCCCTAGCGGAACTCTTCCGTTAGCCAAAAACATTCAGTACTTC. Its translation is CASSPSGTLPLAKNIQYF.

This rearrangement joins TRBV18 to TRBJ2-3; TRBD2 agrees at 10 bases. The germline gives CDR1 KGHSH, CDR2 LQKENI. This CDR3 is 14 amino acids long. Trimming took 8 bases from V and 4 from J; bases not matched to a gene: 6. The DNA of the CDR3 is TGTGCCAGCGGCAGCGGGAGGGCCCCAGATACGCAGTATTTT. This codes for CASGSGRAPDTQYF.

This chain links TRBV2 with TRBJ2-3, with 7 bases lining up with TRBD1. CDR1 and CDR2 from the germline V gene are SNHLY and FYNNEI. With V trimmed by 6 bases and J by 4 bases, 7 bases remained unmatched. The CDR3 totals 14 residues. This chain's CDR3 is CASSVTGIADTQYF. Here the CDR3 DNA reads TGTGCCAGCAGCGTGACAGGGATCGCAGATACGCAGTATTTT. The entire variable domain, with the rest obtained from reference TRBV2 and TRBJ2-3, is as follows: EPEVTQTPSHQVTQMGQEVILRCVPISNHLYFYWYRQILGQKVEFLVSFYNNEISEKSEIFDDQFSVERPDGSNFTLKIRSTKLEDSAMYFCASSVTGIADTQYFGPGTRLTVL.

J is TRBJ1-1 and V is TRBV3-1 (or the pseudogene TRBV3-2); 11 nucleotides match TRBD1. Germline V gene sequence: CDR1 LGHDT, CDR2 YNNKEL (reference sequence). This CDR3 contains 15 residues. V lost 5 bases, J lost 5 bases, and 7 bases stayed unmatched. CDR3 sequence: CASSSRTGGMTEAFF. CDR3 DNA sequence: TGTGCCAGCAGCTCAAGGACAGGGGGCATGACTGAAGCTTTCTTT.

The chain is built from TRBV29-1 and TRBJ2-1, with D tentatively TRBD2 (5 bases). This CDR3 is built from 14 residues. V was trimmed by 4 bases and J by 0 bases, leaving 10 bases between them. Germline CDR1 and CDR2: SQVTM and ANQGSEA. CDR3 DNA: TGCAGCGTTGCGGGGTGGAGCTCCTACAATGAGCAGTTCTTC. It encodes CSVAGWSSYNEQFF.

The gene calls are TRBV12-3 or TRBV12-4 and TRBJ1-5; D gene uncertain. V was shortened by 1 base and J by 9 bases, with 7 bases between the two germline ends. The CDR3 totals 12 residues. The CDR3 DNA reads as TGTGCCAGCAGTTTAGGGGGAGGGCCCCAGCATTTT. This encodes CASSLGGGPQHF.

This sequence joins TRBV6-4 and TRBJ2-3; weak D call: TRBD1 (5 bases). The CDR3 contains 15 residues. Trimming cost V 4 bases and J 3 bases, with 14 bases left between them. The germline CDR1 and CDR2 sequences are MRHNA and SNTAGT. CDR3 in DNA: TGTGCCAGCAGTGCGGTCCAGGGTCCAACAGATACGCAGTATTTT. Its protein product is CASSAVQGPTDTQYF.

This chain connects TRBV5-4 to TRBJ2-5, with no clear D. V was pared by 1 base and J by 2 bases, with 6 bases between. The CDR3 runs to 13 residues. Per the germline V gene, CDR1 is SGHNT and CDR2 is YYREEE (reference sequence). Here the CDR3 reads CASSLRQQETQYF. The CDR3 nucleotides are TGTGCCAGCAGCTTGCGCCAACAAGAGACCCAGTACTTC.

The V gene is TRBV9, the J gene TRBJ1-3; no reliable D call. The CDR3 is made up of 13 amino acids. Trimming stripped 0 bases from V and 4 bases from J, with 5 bases between. Germline values: CDR1 SGDLS, CDR2 YYNGEE. The CDR3 bases are TGTGCCAGCAGCGTAGTGGACGGAAACACCATATATTTT. Residues: CASSVVDGNTIYF.

This sequence joins TRBV5-1 and TRBJ1-2, with D possibly matching TRBD1 (5 bases). Per the germline V gene, CDR1 is SGHRS and CDR2 is YFSETQ. The CDR3 covers 15 residues. With 1 base removed from V and 4 bases from J, the gap between germline ends came to 14 bases. The DNA for the CDR3 is TGCGCCAGCAGCTTGACGGCCCGGGACCCCTATGGCTACACCTTC. Encoded protein: CASSLTARDPYGYTF.

This rearrangement joins TRBV5-1 to TRBJ1-2; 7 positions agree with TRBD1. CDR3 size: 14 residues. Germline-derived CDR1 and CDR2 are SGHRS and YFSETQ. The ends lost 4 bases at V and 1 base at J; junction bases unmatched: 4. For the CDR3, the DNA is TGCGCCAGCAGCCGTGACAGGGTTAACTATGGCTACACCTTC. This sequence encodes CASSRDRVNYGYTF.

The chain combines TRBV14 with TRBJ2-5; D ambiguous. The V gene lost 4 bases and the J gene lost 5 bases, with 8 bases spanning the gap. Germline V CDR1 and CDR2: SGHDN, FVKESK. The CDR3 is 12 amino acids. CDR3 protein: CASSLRSETQYF. CDR3 in DNA: TGTGCCAGCAGCCTCCGCAGCGAGACCCAGTACTTC.

A remark on this clone: The sample carries other DNA sequences with the same CDR3. The chain couples TRBV4-1 to TRBJ2-7; the D is unclear. Trimming removed 1 base at V and 6 bases at J, with 10 bases between. The CDR3 contains 13 residues. Per germline, CDR1 MGHRA and CDR2 YSYEKL. The chain's CDR3 is CASSQVGVGEQYF. The DNA for the CDR3 is TGCGCCAGCAGCCAAGTAGGAGTGGGCGAGCAGTACTTC.